The clone carrying this T cell receptor beta chain was seen only once. Its antigen is undetermined. PCR used 60 Vbeta primers and 13 Jbeta primers. TCRdb keeps only in-frame clones here, not all; method: immunoSEQ multiplex PCR. This table has around 100,000 clones, about four fifths appearing once. The data originate from a study of cytomegalovirus exposure and HLA in healthy donors. Study in general: A preliminary data release comprised 80 million or so unique TCRs obtained from HLA-typed donors. Findings and caveats of the study: In an earlier analysis, about 90% or about 30%: the productive usage of most TCR beta V segments. It was shown in a later analysis that HLA-associated TCR beta chains were more clonally expanded than other, equally common chains.

V lost 7 bases and J lost 5; bases outside the gene matches: 5. The CDR3 loop spans 15 amino acids. Germline-derived CDR1 and CDR2 are MRHNA and SNTAGT. The clonotype originates from a man younger than 35 in good health and CMV-seronegative. Specimen: PBMCs. The rearrangement uses TRBV6-4 and TRBJ2-1; TRBD2 agrees at 13 bases. The CDR3 DNA is TGTGCCAGCACCAAACTAGCGGGAGGGAACAATGAGCAGTTCTTC. Its protein product is CASTKLAGGNNEQFF.